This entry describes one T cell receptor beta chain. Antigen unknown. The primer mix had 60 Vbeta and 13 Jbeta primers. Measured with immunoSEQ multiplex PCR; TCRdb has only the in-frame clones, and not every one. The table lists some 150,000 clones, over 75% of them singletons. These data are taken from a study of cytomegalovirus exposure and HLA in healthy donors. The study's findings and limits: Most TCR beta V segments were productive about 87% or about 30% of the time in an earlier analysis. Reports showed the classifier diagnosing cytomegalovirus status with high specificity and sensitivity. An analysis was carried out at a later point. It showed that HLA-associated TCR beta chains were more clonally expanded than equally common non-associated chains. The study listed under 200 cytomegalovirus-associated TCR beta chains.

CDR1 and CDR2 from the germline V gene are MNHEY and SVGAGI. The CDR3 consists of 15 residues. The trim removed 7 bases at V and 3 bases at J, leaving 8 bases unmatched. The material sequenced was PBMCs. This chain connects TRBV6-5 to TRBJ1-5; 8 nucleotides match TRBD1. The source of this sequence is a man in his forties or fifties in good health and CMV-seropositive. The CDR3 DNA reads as TGTGCCAGCACCATGACAGGGGCCTTCAATCAGCCCCAGCATTTT. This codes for CASTMTGAFNQPQHF.